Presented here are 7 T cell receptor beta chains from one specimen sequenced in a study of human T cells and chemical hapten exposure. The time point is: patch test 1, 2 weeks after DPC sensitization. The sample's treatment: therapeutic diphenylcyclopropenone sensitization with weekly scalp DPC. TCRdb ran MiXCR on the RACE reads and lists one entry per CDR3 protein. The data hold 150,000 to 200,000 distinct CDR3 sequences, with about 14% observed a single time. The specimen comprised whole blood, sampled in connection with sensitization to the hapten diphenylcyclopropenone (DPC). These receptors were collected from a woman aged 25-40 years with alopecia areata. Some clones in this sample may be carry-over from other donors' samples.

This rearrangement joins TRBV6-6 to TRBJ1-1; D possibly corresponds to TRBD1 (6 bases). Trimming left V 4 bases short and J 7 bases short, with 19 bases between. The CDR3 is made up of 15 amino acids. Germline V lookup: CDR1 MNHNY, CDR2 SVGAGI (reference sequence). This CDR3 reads CASSSTQGGSDEAFF. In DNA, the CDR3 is TGTGCCAGCAGTTCCACACAGGGAGGGAGTGATGAAGCTTTCTTT.

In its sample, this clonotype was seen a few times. In nucleotides, the CDR3 is TGTGCCAGCAGGTTGTGGCAGATGAACACCGGGGAGCTGTTTTTT. Encoded protein: CASRLWQMNTGELFF. The chain carries TRBV6-1 and TRBJ2-2; D unresolved. Trimming took 6 bases from V and 1 from J, leaving 12 bases between them. The germline CDR1 and CDR2 sequences are MNHNS and SASEGT. This CDR3 has 15 residues.

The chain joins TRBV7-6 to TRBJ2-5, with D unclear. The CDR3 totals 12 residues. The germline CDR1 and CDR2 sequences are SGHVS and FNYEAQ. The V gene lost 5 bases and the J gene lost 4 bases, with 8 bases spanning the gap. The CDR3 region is CASSNSRETQYF. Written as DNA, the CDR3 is TGTGCCAGCAGCAATAGCAGAGAGACCCAGTACTTC.

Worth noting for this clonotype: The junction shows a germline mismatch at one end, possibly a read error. The DNA of the CDR3 is TGCGCCGGCAGCGGATCAACTGGGCACACTGAAGCTTTCTTT. This gives the protein CAGSGSTGHTEAFF. The chain combines TRBV5-1 with TRBJ1-1; D is ambiguous. There are 14 residues in the CDR3. The germline V gene has CDR1 SGHRS and CDR2 YFSETQ.

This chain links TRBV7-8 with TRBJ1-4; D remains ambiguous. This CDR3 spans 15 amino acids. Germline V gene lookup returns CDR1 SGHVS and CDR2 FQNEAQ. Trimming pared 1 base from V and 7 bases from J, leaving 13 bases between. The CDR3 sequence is CASSLERGRSEKLFF. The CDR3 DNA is TGTGCCAGCAGCTTAGAGCGGGGTCGGAGTGAAAAACTGTTTTTT.

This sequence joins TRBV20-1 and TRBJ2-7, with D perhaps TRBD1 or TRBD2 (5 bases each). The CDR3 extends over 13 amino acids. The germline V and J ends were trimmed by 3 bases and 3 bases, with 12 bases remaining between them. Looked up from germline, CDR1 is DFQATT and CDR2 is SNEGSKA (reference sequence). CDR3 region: CSARGVSGYEQYF. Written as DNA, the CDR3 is TGCAGTGCTAGGGGGGTGAGTGGCTACGAGCAGTACTTC.

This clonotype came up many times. The CDR3 region is CSTYPAGGADTQYF. The CDR3 region has the DNA TGCAGTACCTACCCTGCAGGGGGGGCAGATACGCAGTATTTT. The V and J genes are TRBV20-1 and TRBJ2-3; D possibly matches TRBD1 or TRBD2 (7 bases each). V dropped 8 bases and J dropped 4 bases, with 19 bases sitting between them. CDR1 is DFQATT, CDR2 SNEGSKA, per germline (reference sequence). The CDR3 has 14 residues.